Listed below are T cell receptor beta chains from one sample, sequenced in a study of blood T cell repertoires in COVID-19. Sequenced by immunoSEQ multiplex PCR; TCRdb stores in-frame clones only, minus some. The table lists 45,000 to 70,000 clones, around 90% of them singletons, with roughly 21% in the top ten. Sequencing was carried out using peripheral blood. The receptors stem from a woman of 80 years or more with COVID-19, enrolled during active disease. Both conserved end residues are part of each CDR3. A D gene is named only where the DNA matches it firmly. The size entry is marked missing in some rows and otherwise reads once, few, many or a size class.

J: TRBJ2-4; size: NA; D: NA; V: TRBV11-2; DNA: TGTGCCAGCAGCTTAGCGCTGCGGAGTCTTCAGTACTTC; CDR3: CASSLALRSLQYF
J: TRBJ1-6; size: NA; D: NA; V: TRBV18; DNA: TGTGCCAGCTCACCAGCAGTGAATAATAATTCACCCCTCCACTTT; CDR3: CASSPAVNNNSPLHF
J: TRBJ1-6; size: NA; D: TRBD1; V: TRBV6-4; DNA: TGTGCCAGCAGTGCCCAGGGGACAGGTGCCTCCTATAATTCACCCCTCCACTTT; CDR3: CASSAQGTGASYNSPLHF
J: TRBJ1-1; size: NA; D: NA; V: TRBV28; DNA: TGTGCCAGCAGTTTGATCGCCGGGAACACTGAAGCTTTCTTT; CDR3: CASSLIAGNTEAFF
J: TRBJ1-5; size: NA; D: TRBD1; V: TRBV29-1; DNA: TGCAGCGTTGTAGAGACAGGGGGTTCTCAGCCCCAGCATTTT; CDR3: CSVVETGGSQPQHF
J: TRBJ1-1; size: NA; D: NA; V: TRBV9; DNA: TGTGCCAGCAGCGAGTCGGGACACACGAACACTGAAGCTTTCTTT; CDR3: CASSESGHTNTEAFF
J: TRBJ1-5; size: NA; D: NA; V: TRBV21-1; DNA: TGTGCCAGCAGCGTCCGGGACTTCATAGGGTCCAATCAGCCCCAGCATTTT; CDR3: CASSVRDFIGSNQPQHF
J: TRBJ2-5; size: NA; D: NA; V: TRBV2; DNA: TGTGCCAGCAAGGAAGGACAGCCAGAGACCCAGTACTTC; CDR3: CASKEGQPETQYF
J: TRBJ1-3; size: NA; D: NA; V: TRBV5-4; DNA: TGTGCCAGCAGCTTGGTTGGGCCAGGAAACACCATATATTTT; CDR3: CASSLVGPGNTIYF
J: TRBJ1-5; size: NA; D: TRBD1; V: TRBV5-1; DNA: TGCGCCAGCAGCTTCGGGACAGATAATCAGCCCCAGCATTTT; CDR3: CASSFGTDNQPQHF
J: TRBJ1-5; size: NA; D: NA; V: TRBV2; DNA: TGTGCCAGCAGTGAACAGGGTCCGGGTTGGAATAGCAATCAGCCCCAGCATTTT; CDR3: CASSEQGPGWNSNQPQHF
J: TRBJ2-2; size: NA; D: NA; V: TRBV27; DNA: TGTGCCAGCAGTTTATTCAGGGTTTCGAGCACCGGGGAGCTGTTTTTT; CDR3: CASSLFRVSSTGELFF
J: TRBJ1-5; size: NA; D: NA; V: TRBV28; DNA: TGTGCCAGCAGTTTAAGGCAGGAACTTATTAGCAATCAGCCCCAGCATTTT; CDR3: CASSLRQELISNQPQHF
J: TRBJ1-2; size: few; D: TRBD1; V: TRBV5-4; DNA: TGTGCCAGCAGCTTCAAAGGACAGGGTGCCTATGGCTACACCTTC; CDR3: CASSFKGQGAYGYTF
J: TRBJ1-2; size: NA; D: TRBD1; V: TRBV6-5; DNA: TGTGCCAGCAGCCTACAGGGGGCAGGTGGCTACACCTTC; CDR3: CASSLQGAGGYTF
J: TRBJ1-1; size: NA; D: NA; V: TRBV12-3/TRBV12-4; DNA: TGTGCCAGCAGTTTACAGGGGATGACTGAAGCTTTCTTT; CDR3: CASSLQGMTEAFF
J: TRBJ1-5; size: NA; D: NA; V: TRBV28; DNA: TGTGCCAGCAGTTTAGGGGGGTTCAATCAGCCCCAGCATTTT; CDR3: CASSLGGFNQPQHF
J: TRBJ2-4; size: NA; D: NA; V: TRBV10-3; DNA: TGTGCCATCAGCAAGTCATTAGAACTAGCCAAAAACATTCAGTACTTC; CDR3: CAISKSLELAKNIQYF
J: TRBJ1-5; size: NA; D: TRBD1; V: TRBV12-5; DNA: TGTGCTAGTGGTTTGGTAAAGGGGGCAGGCAATCAGCCCCAGCATTTT; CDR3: CASGLVKGAGNQPQHF
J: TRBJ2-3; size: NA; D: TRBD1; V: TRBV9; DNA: TGTGCCAGCAGCGCATCCTCCACAGGGGGCGGGGCAGATACGCAGTATTTT; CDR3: CASSASSTGGGADTQYF
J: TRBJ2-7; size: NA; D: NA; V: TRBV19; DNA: TGTGCCAGTAGCAACAGGGCATTCAACGAGCAGTACTTC; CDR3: CASSNRAFNEQYF
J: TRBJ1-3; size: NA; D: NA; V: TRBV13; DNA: TGTGCCAGCAGCCAAGTGGGAGTACGAGGAAACACCATATATTTT; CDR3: CASSQVGVRGNTIYF
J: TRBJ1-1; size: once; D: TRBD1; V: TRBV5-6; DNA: TGTGCCAGCAGCTCCTACCGGGACAGGGGCACTGAAGCTTTCTTT; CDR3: CASSSYRDRGTEAFF
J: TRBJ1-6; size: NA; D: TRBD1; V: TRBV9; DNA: TGTGCCAGCAGCGTAGAGGACAGGCACTATTCACCCCTCCACTTT; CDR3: CASSVEDRHYSPLHF
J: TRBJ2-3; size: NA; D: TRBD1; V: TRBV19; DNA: TGTGCCAGTAGCGCTACAGGGGACACAGATACGCAGTATTTT; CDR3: CASSATGDTDTQYF
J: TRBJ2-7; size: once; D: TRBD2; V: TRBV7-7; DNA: TGTGCTAGCAGCGCGCTGGGGGGGATCGAGCAGTACTTC; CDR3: CASSALGGIEQYF
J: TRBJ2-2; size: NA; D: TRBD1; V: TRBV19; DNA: TGTGCCAGTAGGAAGGGACAGGGGGCGGCCGGGGAGCTGTTTTTT; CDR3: CASRKGQGAAGELFF
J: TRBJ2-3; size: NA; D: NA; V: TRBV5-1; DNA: TGCGCCAGCAGCCTAGTCGGACAGAGCAGATTCACAGATACGCAGTATTTT; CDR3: CASSLVGQSRFTDTQYF
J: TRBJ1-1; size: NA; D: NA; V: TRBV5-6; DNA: TGTGCCAGCAGCCGGACAGCAAACACTGAAGCTTTCTTT; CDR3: CASSRTANTEAFF
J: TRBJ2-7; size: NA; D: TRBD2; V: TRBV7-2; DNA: TGTGCCAGCAGCATTACCGGGACTAGCGGCAGCTACGAGCAGTACTTC; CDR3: CASSITGTSGSYEQYF
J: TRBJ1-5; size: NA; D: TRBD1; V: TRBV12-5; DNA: TGTGCTAGTGGTTGGGGACAGGGGGCTAATCAGCCCCAGCATTTT; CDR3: CASGWGQGANQPQHF
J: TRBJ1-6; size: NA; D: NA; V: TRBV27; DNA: TGTGCCAGCGGGTTTCGGGAGGGTTCACCCCTCCACTTT; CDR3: CASGFREGSPLHF
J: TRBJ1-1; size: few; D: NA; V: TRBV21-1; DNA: TGTGCCAGCACTCCGACAGCCCCTTACACTGAAGCTTTCTTT; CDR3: CASTPTAPYTEAFF
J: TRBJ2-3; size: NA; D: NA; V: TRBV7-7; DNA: TGTGCCAGCAGCTTGGGAGGCGGGCGAGATCCAGATACGCAGTATTTT; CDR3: CASSLGGGRDPDTQYF
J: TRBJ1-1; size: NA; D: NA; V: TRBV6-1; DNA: TGTGCCAGCAGTGAAGGAGGGATTGGGAACACTGAAGCTTTCTTT; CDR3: CASSEGGIGNTEAFF
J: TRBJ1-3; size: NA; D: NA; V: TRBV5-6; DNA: TGTGCCAGCATCATTCAGGGTGGAAACACCATATATTTT; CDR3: CASIIQGGNTIYF
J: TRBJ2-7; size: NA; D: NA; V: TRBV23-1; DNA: TGCGCCAGCACACCGTGGGGGCGCGAGCAGTACTTC; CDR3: CASTPWGREQYF
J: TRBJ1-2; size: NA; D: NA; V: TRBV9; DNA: TGTGCCAGCAGCGTAGAAGTAGGCTTGGAGTATGGCTACACCTTC; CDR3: CASSVEVGLEYGYTF
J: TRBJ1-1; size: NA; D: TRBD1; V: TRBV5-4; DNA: TGTGCCAGCAGCCCGGGACAGATGAACACTGAAGCTTTCTTT; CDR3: CASSPGQMNTEAFF
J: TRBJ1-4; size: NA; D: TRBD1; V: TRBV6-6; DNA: TGTGCCAGCAGAAACGGACAGGGAACTAATGAAAAACTGTTTTTT; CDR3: CASRNGQGTNEKLFF
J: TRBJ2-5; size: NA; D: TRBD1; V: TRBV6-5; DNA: TGTGCCAGCAGTACCCACAGGACAGGGAGGGAGACCCAGTACTTC; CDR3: CASSTHRTGRETQYF
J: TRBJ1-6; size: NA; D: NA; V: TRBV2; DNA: TGTGCCAGCAGTGAAGACAGGGATTCACCCCTCCACTTT; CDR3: CASSEDRDSPLHF
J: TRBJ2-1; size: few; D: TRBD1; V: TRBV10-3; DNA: TGTGCCATCAGCACGGGACAGAACAATGAGCAGTTCTTC; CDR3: CAISTGQNNEQFF
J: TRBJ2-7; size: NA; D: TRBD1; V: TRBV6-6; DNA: TGTGCCAGCAGTACGGGACAGAACTCCTACGAGCAGTACTTC; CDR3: CASSTGQNSYEQYF
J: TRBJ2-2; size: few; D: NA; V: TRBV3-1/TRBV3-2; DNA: TGTGCCAGCAGCCCCTACAGGGTTAGCCCCGGGGAGCTGTTTTTT; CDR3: CASSPYRVSPGELFF
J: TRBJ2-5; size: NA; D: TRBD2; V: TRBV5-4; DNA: TGTGCCAGCAGCTTTACAGCGGGGGGGGGAGAGACCCAGTACTTC; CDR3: CASSFTAGGGETQYF
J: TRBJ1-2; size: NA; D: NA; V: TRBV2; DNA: TGTGCCAGCAGCGGACCCGCGGGGGCTAACTATGGCTACACCTTC; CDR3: CASSGPAGANYGYTF
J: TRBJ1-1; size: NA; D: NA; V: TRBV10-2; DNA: TGCGCCAGCACCGGTCGGAGCAGGGCGAACACTGAAGCTTTCTTT; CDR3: CASTGRSRANTEAFF
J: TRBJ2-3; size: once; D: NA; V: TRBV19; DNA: TGTGCCAGTAGTCAACAGGGCCTTAGCACAGATACGCAGTATTTT; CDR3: CASSQQGLSTDTQYF
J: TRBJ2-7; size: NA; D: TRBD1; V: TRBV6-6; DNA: TGTGCCAGCACCAGGGACAGTCCCTACGAGCAGTACTTC; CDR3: CASTRDSPYEQYF
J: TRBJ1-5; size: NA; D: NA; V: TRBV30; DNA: TGTGCCTGGAGTGTTGGGAGCAGCAATCAGCCCCAGCATTTT; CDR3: CAWSVGSSNQPQHF
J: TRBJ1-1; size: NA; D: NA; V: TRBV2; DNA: TGTGCCAGCAGTAATCAGGGGCAGAACACTGAAGCTTTCTTT; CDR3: CASSNQGQNTEAFF
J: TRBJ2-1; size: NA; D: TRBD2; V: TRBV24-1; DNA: TGTGCCACCAGTGATCCTCAAATTGGGGGGGGGTACAATGAGCAGTTCTTC; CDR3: CATSDPQIGGGYNEQFF